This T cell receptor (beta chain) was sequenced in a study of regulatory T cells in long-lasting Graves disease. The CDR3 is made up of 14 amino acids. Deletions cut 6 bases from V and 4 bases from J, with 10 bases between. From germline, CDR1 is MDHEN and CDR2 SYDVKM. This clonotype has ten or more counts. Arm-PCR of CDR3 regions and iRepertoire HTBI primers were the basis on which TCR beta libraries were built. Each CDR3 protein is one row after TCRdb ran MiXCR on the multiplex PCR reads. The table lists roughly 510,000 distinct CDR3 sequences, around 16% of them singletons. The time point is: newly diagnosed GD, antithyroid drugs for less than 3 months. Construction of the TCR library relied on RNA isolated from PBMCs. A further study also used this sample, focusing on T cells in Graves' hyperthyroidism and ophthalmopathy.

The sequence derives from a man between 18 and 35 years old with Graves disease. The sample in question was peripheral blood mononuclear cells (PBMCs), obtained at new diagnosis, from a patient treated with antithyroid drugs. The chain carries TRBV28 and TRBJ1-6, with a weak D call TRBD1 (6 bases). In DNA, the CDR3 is TGTGCCAGCAGACCGGACAGATATAATTCACCCCTCCACTTT. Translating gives CASRPDRYNSPLHF. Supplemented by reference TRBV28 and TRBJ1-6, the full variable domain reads DVKVTQSSRYLVKRTGEKVFLECVQDMDHENMFWYRQDPGLGLRLIYFSYDVKMKEKGDIPEGYSVSREKKERFSLILESASTNQTSMYLCASRPDRYNSPLHFGNGTRLTVT.